Ten or more counts support the clone carrying this T cell receptor (beta chain). What it binds is not known. Alongside a J-beta primer mix, a sample-barcoded 5' primer served in a second PCR lasting roughly 6 to 12 cycles. Each cDNA molecule carried a tag from a template-switch adaptor that contained 12 random nucleotides. Via MiXCR, TCRdb re-called the 5' RACE reads, giving one row per CDR3 protein. The sample includes about 590,000 distinct CDR3 sequences, about 30% of them seen just once. The sample is drawn from a study of blood T cells in healthy people across ages. The study's findings and limits: Roughly linear age-related decline in beta diversity appeared, significant by age approximately 43. Higher diversity, along with more naive CD4+ cells, distinguished long-lived donors from aged donors. Donor CMV status was unknown, possibly confounding expanded clonotype changes.

The V end lost 2 bases, the J end lost 10 bases, and 9 bases lay between the germline ends. This CDR3 contains 11 residues. From germline, CDR1 is SQVTM and CDR2 ANQGSEA. The sequence came from a woman of 80 years or more in good health. The sequenced material came from blood. The genes are TRBV29-1 and TRBJ2-1, with a tentative D call TRBD2 (5 bases). CDR3 sequence: CSVELAREQFF. The DNA for the CDR3 is TGCAGCGTTGAACTAGCCAGGGAGCAGTTCTTC.